This TCR beta chain was captured in a study of T cell responses to AZD1222 COVID-19 vaccine. Study-level findings and limits: Among AZD1222 vaccinees, only 5 or 6 were seropositive at baseline. Across spike, vaccine-associated CD4 TCRs were found, dominant at 160-218 and 743-854. Two AZD1222 doses significantly raised spike-specific TCR breadth and depth over controls.

Remarks on this clone: Its target is not known.

Using immunoSEQ multiplex PCR, the repertoire was profiled, and TCRdb retains in-frame clones only, with some absent. The table records 150,000 to 200,000 clones, about 90% of them present only once. Sequencing used peripheral blood, obtained on day 0 of AZD1222 vaccination. This sequence was found in an adult in good health.

The CDR3 reads CASSIEGQGSPYEQYF. The CDR3 DNA reads TGTGCCAGTAGTATAGAGGGACAGGGGAGCCCCTACGAGCAGTACTTC. This chain joins TRBV19 and TRBJ2-7, with 10 bases lining up with TRBD1. V trimming: 0 bases; J trimming: 2 bases; junction bases outside the gene matches: 4. The CDR3 consists of 16 residues. From germline, CDR1 is LNHDA and CDR2 SQIVND (reference sequence).